These 2 T cell receptor beta chains were all obtained from the same sample, sequenced in a study of identical twins. Each CDR3 protein is one row after TCRdb ran MiXCR on the 5' RACE reads. Of 450,000 or so distinct CDR3 sequences detected, roughly 20% appear once; the ten largest clones hold 9% to 15%. Sequences were obtained from naive T cells sorted from blood. The receptor source for this set is a man between 50 and 59 years old in good health.

This clonotype occurred a few times. The chain is built from TRBV5-1 and TRBJ1-1; D gene uncertain. The V end lost 0 bases, the J end lost 0 bases, and 6 bases lay between the germline ends. The CDR3 is 14 residues long. Germline V gene lookup returns CDR1 SGHRS and CDR2 YFSETQ. The CDR3 nucleotides are TGCGCCAGCAGCTTGGGGGCTGTGAACACTGAAGCTTTCTTT. Translation: CASSLGAVNTEAFF.

This clonotype was observed a handful of times. The gene calls are TRBV20-1 and TRBJ2-5; D ambiguous. The CDR3 totals 11 residues. From germline, CDR1 is DFQATT and CDR2 SNEGSKA (reference sequence). Between the trimmed V and J ends, which lost 0 bases and 5 bases, there was a span of 4 bases. In nucleotides, the CDR3 is TGCAGTGCTAGAGACGGGGAGACCCAGTACTTC. This translates into CSARDGETQYF.